These 19 T cell receptor beta chains share one sample of origin, sequenced in a study of cytomegalovirus exposure and HLA in healthy donors. In the PCR, 60 Vbeta and 13 Jbeta primers were used. Here immunoSEQ multiplex PCR was the method, and the copy in TCRdb shows in-frame clones only, minus some. Found here are roughly 90,000 clones, 80% of them singletons; the top ten hold roughly 2%. Sequences were obtained from PBMCs. These TCRs come from a man between 18 and 35 years old in good health and CMV-seronegative.

The chain combines TRBV6-5 with TRBJ2-1; 8 bases map to TRBD1. Trimming cost V 0 bases and J 7 bases; bases outside gene matches: 8. The V gene's germline CDR1 is MNHEY and CDR2 SVGAGI. CDR3 length equals 16 residues. CDR3 loop: CASSYSPDRVGNEQFF. CDR3 sequence (DNA): TGTGCCAGCAGTTACTCACCGGACAGGGTGGGAAATGAGCAGTTCTTC.

This chain links TRBV4-2 with TRBJ2-7; unclear D gene. The V and J ends lost 3 bases and 2 bases respectively, with 5 bases between them. The V gene's germline CDR1 is LGHNA and CDR2 YNFKEQ. The length of the CDR3 is 12 residues. The CDR3 loop reads CASSQNTYEQYF. As DNA, the CDR3 is TGTGCCAGCAGCCAGAACACCTACGAGCAGTACTTC.

The J gene is TRBJ2-7, the V gene TRBV18; 10 bases agree with TRBD1. CDR3 length: 17 residues. Losses at the gene ends were 4 bases for V and 1 base for J; bases not matched to a gene: 10. Germline lookup yields CDR1 KGHSH and CDR2 LQKENI. CDR3 DNA: TGTGCCAGCTCACGAGGTACAGAGGACAGGGGGTCCTACGAGCAGTACTTC. Amino acid sequence: CASSRGTEDRGSYEQYF.

This chain links TRBV5-4 with TRBJ1-2; 12 nucleotides match TRBD1. Germline V gene sequence: CDR1 SGHNT, CDR2 YYREEE (reference sequence). The CDR3 has 16 amino acids. V gave up 4 bases and J gave up 7 bases; unmatched junction bases: 11. The CDR3 sequence is CASSLYTGQGAGGYTF. DNA of the CDR3: TGTGCCAGCAGCCTCTATACGGGACAGGGGGCGGGTGGCTACACCTTC.

CDR3 sequence reads: CASSLDSLYEQYF. CDR3 nucleotides: TGTGCCAGCAGCTTAGACAGCCTTTACGAGCAGTACTTC. The chain employs TRBV7-8 and TRBJ2-5; no clear D gene. TRBJ2-7 explains the end of the DNA better; the J call may be wrong. CDR3 size: 13 residues. Per the germline V gene, CDR1 is SGHVS and CDR2 is FQNEAQ.

The chain employs TRBV7-2 and TRBJ1-2; TRBD1 aligns across 9 bases. The CDR3 is made up of 16 amino acids. Germline values: CDR1 SGHTA, CDR2 FQGNSA. The trim removed 4 bases at V and 4 bases at J, leaving 10 bases unmatched. The CDR3 reads CASSSPDRGRSYGYTF. CDR3 nucleotide sequence: TGTGCCAGCAGCTCCCCGGACAGGGGTCGAAGCTATGGCTACACCTTC. Full variable domain (missing parts from reference TRBV7-2 and TRBJ1-2): GAGVSQSPSNKVTEKGKDVELRCDPISGHTALYWYRQSLGQGLEFLIYFQGNSAPDKSGLPSDRFSAERTGGSVSTLTIQRTQQEDSAVYLCASSSPDRGRSYGYTFGSGTRLTVV.

This clone was seen a handful of times. The genes are TRBV5-1 and TRBJ1-2, with D unclear. Trimming removed 1 base at V and 4 bases at J, with 8 bases between. The CDR3 has 13 amino acids. Per germline, CDR1 SGHRS and CDR2 YFSETQ. The CDR3: CASSLSRGYGYTF. The CDR3 nucleotides are TGCGCCAGCAGCTTGAGCAGAGGCTATGGCTACACCTTC.

This clone was found a few times. The chain recombines TRBV6-1 with TRBJ1-2; no clear D gene. V was shortened by 0 bases and J by 8 bases, with 13 bases between the two germline ends. Germline assignment: CDR1 MNHNS and CDR2 SASEGT. The CDR3 length is 14 residues. Here the CDR3 DNA reads TGTGCCAGCAGTGAAGCGTTCGGGGTAGGAGGCTACACCTTC. Translating gives CASSEAFGVGGYTF.

A few counts support this clone. The same CDR3 also results from other DNA sequences found in this sample. The chain recombines TRBV4-1 with TRBJ2-1; TRBD2 matches 10 bases. Per the germline V gene, CDR1 is MGHRA and CDR2 is YSYEKL. The CDR3 sequence is 15 residues long. V dropped 1 base and J dropped 4; count of bases not matched to a gene: 1. CDR3 amino acids: CASSQGTSGYNEQFF. In DNA form, the CDR3 reads TGCGCCAGCAGCCAAGGGACTAGCGGTTACAATGAGCAGTTCTTC.

V and J are TRBV4-2 and TRBJ2-4; 10 positions agree with TRBD2. The V gene end was trimmed by 2 bases and the J gene end by 6 bases; junction bases not matched to a gene: 10. Germline lookup yields CDR1 LGHNA and CDR2 YNFKEQ. The CDR3 loop spans 17 amino acids. CDR3 sequence (DNA): TGTGCCAGCAGCCAAACCCAGCGGGGGGGCGTCGGAAACATTCAGTACTTC. Translating it yields CASSQTQRGGVGNIQYF.

The J gene is TRBJ2-7, the V gene TRBV2; 7 bases are a match to TRBD2. This CDR3 contains 13 residues. From germline, CDR1 is SNHLY and CDR2 FYNNEI. The V and J ends lost 5 bases and 6 bases, in that order; junction bases with no gene match: 7. The CDR3 region is CASSTGLGGEQYF. CDR3 sequence (DNA): TGTGCCAGCAGTACCGGACTAGGAGGCGAGCAGTACTTC.

With respect to this clone: A junction end diverges from the germline sequence, so it may reflect a read error. The chain uses TRBV7-9 and TRBJ1-1, with D uncertain. CDR1 is SEHNR and CDR2 is FQNEAQ in the germline V gene (reference sequence). The CDR3 length is 12 residues. The CDR3 loop reads CAGSSRSPEAFF. The CDR3, as DNA: TGTGCCGGCAGCTCGAGGTCCCCTGAAGCTTTCTTT.

This chain connects TRBV5-3 to TRBJ2-7; 8 nucleotides line up with TRBD2. TRBV5-3 is annotated as an ORF whose role is uncertain. The CDR3 contains 10 residues. The V gene end was trimmed by 10 bases and the J gene end by 7 bases; junction bases not matched to a gene: 4. Here the CDR3 reads CASGGREQYF. The CDR3 nucleotides are TGTGCCTCGGGGGGGCGGGAGCAGTACTTC.

V usage is TRBV10-1 and J usage is TRBJ1-2; D unclear. Germline CDR1 is WNHNN and CDR2 is SYGVQD (reference sequence). The CDR3 covers 12 residues. Trimming removed 9 bases at V and 7 bases at J, with 15 bases between. The CDR3 sequence is CARTERYGGYTF. In nucleotides, the CDR3 is TGCGCCAGGACTGAACGGTACGGTGGCTACACCTTC.

The genes are TRBV10-3 and TRBJ2-1; TRBD2 matches 12 bases. This CDR3 spans 19 amino acids. CDR1 and CDR2 (germline): ENHRY, SYGVKD. V dropped 4 bases and J dropped 1; count of bases not matched to a gene: 11. As DNA, the CDR3 is TGTGCCATCAGTGGGGCTAGCGGGGGGGCCATTTTATCCTACAATGAGCAGTTCTTC. Translation gives CAISGASGGAILSYNEQFF.

V and J are TRBV7-9 and TRBJ2-5, with D maybe TRBD2 (6 bases). The CDR3 is 13 amino acids. CDR1 and CDR2 from the germline V gene are SEHNR and FQNEAQ (reference sequence). The V end lost 8 bases, the J end lost 5 bases, and 15 bases lay between the germline ends. The CDR3 DNA reads as TGTGCCAGCCTTGACCAGGCGGGGGAGACCCAGTACTTC. This translates into CASLDQAGETQYF.

This chain uses TRBV5-1 with TRBJ2-5; 9 nucleotides align to TRBD1. The J call may not be correct, given that the DNA end is closer to TRBJ2-7. Germline CDR1 SGHRS, CDR2 YFSETQ. This CDR3 has 14 residues. In DNA, the CDR3 is TGCGCCAGCAGCTTGGAACAGGGGGCTTACGAGCAGTACTTC. Protein product: CASSLEQGAYEQYF.

The chain is built from TRBV9 and TRBJ2-2, with TRBD1 matching over 7 bases. V shed 3 bases, J shed 4 bases, and the junction held 6 bases outside the gene matches. The V gene's germline CDR1 is SGDLS and CDR2 YYNGEE. CDR3 length: 15 amino acids. The DNA of the CDR3 is TGTGCCAGCAGCGGAACACAGGGGTCCACCGGGGAGCTGTTTTTT. The encoded protein is CASSGTQGSTGELFF.

In nucleotides, the CDR3 is TGTGCCAGCAGTGACAAGGGAACAGGGTCCTATGAAAAACTGTTTTTT. Amino acids: CASSDKGTGSYEKLFF. The chain is built from TRBV6-1 and TRBJ1-4, with a possible D match to TRBD1 (6 bases). The CDR3 has 16 amino acids. Trimming pared 3 bases from V and 6 bases from J, leaving 17 bases between. Germline V gene lookup returns CDR1 MNHNS and CDR2 SASEGT.